These T cell receptor beta chains were read from a single sample in a study of blood T cell repertoires in COVID-19. Here immunoSEQ multiplex PCR was the method, and the copy in TCRdb shows in-frame clones only, minus some. The sample lists approximately 50,000 clones, around nine tenths occurring once. Material: peripheral blood. These receptor sequences come from a human donor in a cohort sampled during active COVID-19. The CDR3 runs from the conserved cysteine through the conserved F or W. The order of the fields is D gene, J gene, CDR3 length, V gene, clone size, CDR3 protein, CDR3 DNA. The D gene is left open where the match is weak. Clone size is stated in some rows and not others, as once, few, many or a class when expanded.

-	TRBJ2-7	14	TRBV29-1	once	CSVQDSWSSYEQYF	TGCAGCGTCCAGGACTCTTGGAGCTCCTACGAGCAGTACTTC
TRBD2	TRBJ2-3	14	TRBV9	-	CASTGTSGTDTQYF	TGTGCCAGCACCGGGACTAGCGGCACAGATACGCAGTATTTT
TRBD1	TRBJ1-2	12	TRBV27	-	CASRTGDYGYTF	TGTGCCAGCAGAACAGGGGACTATGGCTACACCTTC
-	TRBJ2-7	14	TRBV3-1/TRBV3-2	-	CASSQGGGDYEQYF	TGTGCCAGCAGCCAAGGGGGGGGCGACTACGAGCAGTACTTC
TRBD2	TRBJ2-7	15	TRBV5-1	-	CASSLLAGPLYEQYF	TGCGCCAGCAGCCTACTAGCGGGACCCCTCTACGAGCAGTACTTC
-	TRBJ1-6	12	TRBV3-1/TRBV3-2	-	CASREGNSPLHF	TGTGCCAGCAGGGAGGGGAATTCACCCCTCCACTTT
TRBD1	TRBJ1-2	16	TRBV13	-	CASSPGTESGSYGYTF	TGTGCCAGCAGCCCTGGGACAGAATCTGGGAGCTATGGCTACACCTTC
TRBD2	TRBJ2-1	15	TRBV4-1	-	CASSPGLAGYNEQFF	TGCGCCAGCAGCCCAGGACTAGCGGGGTACAATGAGCAGTTCTTC
TRBD1	TRBJ2-3	16	TRBV5-1	-	CASRITGGASTDTQYF	TGCGCCAGCAGAATCACAGGGGGAGCTAGCACAGATACGCAGTATTTT
TRBD2	TRBJ2-7	14	TRBV13	-	CASSQKREFYEQYF	TGTGCCAGCAGCCAAAAGCGGGAGTTCTACGAGCAGTACTTC
-	TRBJ1-6	15	TRBV4-2	-	CASSQEGGDFSPLHF	TGTGCCAGCAGCCAAGAAGGAGGTGATTTCTCACCCCTCCACTTT
TRBD1	TRBJ2-5	13	TRBV5-4	-	CASSPGQQETQYF	TGTGCCAGCAGCCCGGGACAGCAAGAGACCCAGTACTTC
TRBD1	TRBJ2-2	15	TRBV27	-	CASRSRDRPTGELFF	TGTGCCAGCAGGAGCCGGGACAGACCCACCGGGGAGCTGTTTTTT
TRBD1	TRBJ1-1	15	TRBV4-2	-	CASSQADRGLTEAFF	TGTGCCAGCAGCCAAGCGGACAGGGGGCTAACTGAAGCTTTCTTT
-	TRBJ2-2	16	TRBV24-1	-	CATSDLRSGNTGELFF	TGTGCCACCAGTGATTTGCGTAGCGGGAACACCGGGGAGCTGTTTTTT
-	TRBJ2-5	13	TRBV10-3	-	CATAGTAQETQYF	TGTGCCACAGCAGGGACTGCCCAAGAGACCCAGTACTTC
-	TRBJ2-5	15	TRBV28	-	CASNLTGLAGETQYF	TGTGCCAGCAACCTGACAGGGCTAGCGGGAGAGACCCAGTACTTC